These 22 T cell receptor beta chains originate from one sample sequenced in a study of blood T cell repertoires in COVID-19. Sequenced by immunoSEQ multiplex PCR; TCRdb stores in-frame clones only, minus some. The table lists more than 350,000 clones, about 86% of them singletons, with 10% in the top ten. Sequenced material: PBMCs or T cells enriched from blood (not recorded which). The receptors originated from a woman aged 45-59 years who had recovered from COVID-19.

V gene TRBV13 combines with J gene TRBJ1-5; D not certain. The germline CDR1 and CDR2 sequences are PRHDT and FYEKMQ (reference sequence). V was clipped by 5 bases and J by 0 bases, with 8 bases between them. The CDR3 spans 14 residues. The CDR3 here is CASSIRGSNQPQHF. CDR3 nucleotides: TGTGCCAGCAGCATACGGGGTAGCAATCAGCCCCAGCATTTT.

Only a few counts were recorded for this clone. The V gene is TRBV5-1, the J gene TRBJ1-5; a weak D match, TRBD1 (5 bases). The CDR3 runs 14 residues. CDR1 is SGHRS and CDR2 is YFSETQ in the germline V gene. Trimming shortened V by 0 bases and J by 7 bases, and 11 bases separated the two germline ends. CDR3 bases: TGCGCCAGCAGCTTGGGTCAGGAGGGGCAGCCCCAGCATTTT. Encoded protein: CASSLGQEGQPQHF.

V is TRBV5-1 and J is TRBJ1-1; no clear D. CDR3 length: 17 residues. Germline values: CDR1 SGHRS, CDR2 YFSETQ. The germline V and J ends were trimmed by 1 base and 1 base, with 17 bases remaining between them. This CDR3 reads CASSLIGPGPSNTEAFF. The CDR3 DNA is TGCGCCAGCAGCTTGATAGGTCCAGGTCCCTCGAACACTGAAGCTTTCTTT.

CDR3 bases: TGTGCCAGCAGTGAATCCTCTAAGTCGGGGGGTCAGCCCCAGCATTTT. Protein: CASSESSKSGGQPQHF. This rearrangement joins TRBV6-1 to TRBJ1-5; tentatively, D is TRBD1 (5 bases). CDR1 and CDR2 (germline): MNHNS, SASEGT. The CDR3 has 16 residues. The ends were cut back, 2 bases at V and 6 bases at J, with 17 bases in the middle.

This clone is a singleton in its sample. The rearrangement joins TRBV9 to TRBJ1-3, with 9 bases lining up with TRBD1. Germline V CDR1 and CDR2: SGDLS, YYNGEE. The CDR3 contains 17 residues. V trimming: 0 bases; J trimming: 2 bases; junction bases outside the gene matches: 6. The CDR3 DNA is TGTGCCAGCAGCGTAGGGGACAGGGTGGTGACTGGAAACACCATATATTTT. It is translated as CASSVGDRVVTGNTIYF.

This clone was observed once. This chain uses TRBV15 with TRBJ2-5; tentatively, D is TRBD1 (6 bases). This CDR3 comprises 14 residues. Trimming removed 0 bases at V and 3 bases at J, with 8 bases between. From germline, CDR1 is LNHNV and CDR2 YYDKDF (reference sequence). The CDR3 reads CATSRDRTEETQYF. The CDR3 nucleotides read TGTGCCACCAGCAGAGATCGGACAGAAGAGACCCAGTACTTC.

The CDR3 bases are TGTGCCAGCAGGCCTGACAGGGTCTACACCGGGGAGCTGTTTTTT. It codes for CASRPDRVYTGELFF. The chain links TRBV2 to TRBJ2-2; 7 bases match TRBD1. The germline V gene encodes CDR1 SNHLY and CDR2 FYNNEI. With V trimmed by 6 bases and J by 3 bases, 7 bases remained unmatched. This CDR3 is built from 15 residues.

The V call is TRBV19, the J call TRBJ2-1; 8 positions match TRBD1. Germline V gene lookup returns CDR1 LNHDA and CDR2 SQIVND (reference sequence). The CDR3 contains 14 residues. The junction had 5 bases not matched to a gene; V was cut back by 4 bases and J by 6 bases. CDR3 coding DNA: TGTGCCAGTAGTAGGGAACAGGGGGGCAATGAGCAGTTCTTC. Protein: CASSREQGGNEQFF.

This clone was detected only a few times. The chain couples TRBV19 to TRBJ1-2; 9 bases are shared with TRBD1. The CDR3 loop spans 15 amino acids. The trim removed 6 bases at V and 6 bases at J, leaving 11 bases unmatched. Germline assignment: CDR1 LNHDA and CDR2 SQIVND (reference sequence). The CDR3 DNA reads as TGTGCCAGTAGCCCTCCGGACAGGGGCTTAAATGGCTACACCTTC. This translates into CASSPPDRGLNGYTF.

This clone is a singleton in its sample. This CDR3 is CASSPDKSNIQYF. In DNA, the CDR3 is TGTGCCAGCAGCCCCGACAAATCCAACATTCAGTACTTC. V is TRBV5-6 and J is TRBJ2-4; D not resolved. From germline, CDR1 is SGHDT and CDR2 YYEEEE. V lost 4 bases and J lost 7, with 12 bases in between. CDR3 length: 13 amino acids. Combining the CDR3 with reference TRBV5-6 and TRBJ2-4 gives the whole variable domain DAGVTQSPTHLIKTRGQQVTLRCSPKSGHDTVSWYQQALGQGPQFIFQYYEEEERQRGNFPDRFSGHQFPNYSSELNVNALLLGDSALYLCASSPDKSNIQYFGAGTRLSVL.

This chain connects TRBV5-8 to TRBJ1-1, with D possibly being TRBD1 (6 bases). Per germline, CDR1 SGHTS and CDR2 YDEGEE. V was pared by 5 bases and J by 1 base, with 15 bases between. The CDR3 is 15 residues long. The CDR3 DNA reads TGTGCCAGCAGTACGAACCGGGGACAGAACACTGAAGCTTTCTTT. Translating gives CASSTNRGQNTEAFF.

This chain joins TRBV6-5 and TRBJ2-7, with 7 bases identical to TRBD2. The germline gives CDR1 MNHEY, CDR2 SVGAGI. The CDR3 consists of 15 residues. CDR3: CVPDPGGRGDYEQYF. The CDR3 DNA sequence: TGTGTCCCGGATCCGGGGGGACGCGGGGACTACGAGCAGTACTTC.

This chain joins TRBV11-2 and TRBJ2-3, with D maybe TRBD1 (5 bases). V was shortened by 0 bases and J by 4 bases, with 20 bases between the two germline ends. Germline CDR1 SGHAT, CDR2 FQNNGV. The CDR3 loop spans 18 amino acids. The CDR3 reads CASSLDLWSRAAPDTQYF. The DNA for the CDR3 is TGTGCCAGCAGCTTAGACCTGTGGAGCAGGGCAGCTCCAGATACGCAGTATTTT.

V gene TRBV6-1 combines with J gene TRBJ2-1; perhaps TRBD1 as D (5 bases). This CDR3 has 15 residues. V lost 1 base and J lost 4, with 11 bases in between. The germline V gene encodes CDR1 MNHNS and CDR2 SASEGT. The CDR3 sequence is CASSEDFAGYNEQFF. DNA of the CDR3: TGTGCCAGCAGTGAAGATTTTGCAGGGTACAATGAGCAGTTCTTC.

V and J are TRBV28 and TRBJ1-4, with D unclear. The germline V gene has CDR1 MDHEN and CDR2 SYDVKM. The CDR3 runs 14 residues. Deletions cut 3 bases from V and 8 bases from J, with 13 bases between. This chain's CDR3 is CASSLSQEGEKLFF. The CDR3 nucleotides are TGTGCCAGCAGTTTGTCCCAGGAGGGCGAAAAACTGTTTTTT.

This clone was counted once. CDR3 loop: CATQDGRGGNQPQHF. The CDR3 region has the DNA TGTGCCACCCAGGATGGGAGGGGCGGGAATCAGCCCCAGCATTTT. The V and J genes are TRBV24-1 and TRBJ1-5; maybe TRBD1 (5 bases). CDR1 is KGHDR, CDR2 SFDVKD, per germline. CDR3 size: 15 residues. V was trimmed by 9 bases and J by 4 bases, leaving 18 bases between them.

The chain couples TRBV5-5 to TRBJ2-7; 10 bases match TRBD2. The CDR3 sequence is 14 residues long. Germline V gives CDR1 SGHKS, CDR2 YYEKEE (reference sequence). Unmatched junction bases numbered 7, after V lost 4 bases and J lost 6 bases. CDR3 DNA: TGTGCCAGCAGCCTGACCAGGACTAGCGGCGAGCAGTACTTC. Its translation: CASSLTRTSGEQYF. The variable domain in full, completed from reference TRBV5-5 and TRBJ2-7, reads DAGVTQSPTHLIKTRGQQVTLRCSPISGHKSVSWYQQVLGQGPQFIFQYYEKEERGRGNFPDRFSARQFPNYSSELNVNALLLGDSALYLCASSLTRTSGEQYFGPGTRLTVT.

CDR3 coding DNA: TGTGCCAGCGGAACCCTAGGGAGCTCTGGAAACACCATATATTTT. Its translation: CASGTLGSSGNTIYF. This chain links TRBV25-1 with TRBJ1-3; D gene unclear. Trimming removed 8 bases from V and 0 bases from J, with 14 bases in between. CDR3 length equals 15 residues. Germline lookup yields CDR1 MGHDK and CDR2 SYGVNS.

The chain links TRBV2 to TRBJ1-2, with 9 bases identical to TRBD1. The CDR3 runs to 13 residues. Germline V gene lookup returns CDR1 SNHLY and CDR2 FYNNEI. The J segment lost 7 bases and the V segment lost 4 bases, leaving 4 bases of the junction unmatched. The CDR3, as DNA: TGTGCCAGCAGTGGGGACAGGGCGGGTGGCTACACCTTC. As protein: CASSGDRAGGYTF.

V usage is TRBV7-2 and J usage is TRBJ1-6, with 8 bases identical to TRBD1. The germline V gene encodes CDR1 SGHTA and CDR2 FQGNSA. Trimming removed 8 bases from V and 7 bases from J; junction bases left unmatched: 7. The CDR3 has 14 amino acids. CDR3 sequence reads: CASGEQGVNSPLHF. The CDR3 nucleotides are TGTGCCAGCGGCGAACAGGGGGTGAATTCACCCCTCCACTTT. The full variable domain, completed using reference TRBV7-2 and TRBJ1-6, is GAGVSQSPSNKVTEKGKDVELRCDPISGHTALYWYRQSLGQGLEFLIYFQGNSAPDKSGLPSDRFSAERTGGSVSTLTIQRTQQEDSAVYLCASGEQGVNSPLHFGNGTRLTVT.

J is TRBJ2-2 and V is TRBV7-6, with 8 bases fitting TRBD1. Unmatched junction bases numbered 16, after V lost 5 bases and J lost 2 bases. The CDR3 consists of 19 residues. The germline gives CDR1 SGHVS, CDR2 FNYEAQ. CDR3 in amino acids: CASSPYGGWQGANTGELFF. CDR3 DNA sequence: TGTGCCAGCAGCCCATATGGGGGGTGGCAGGGGGCTAACACCGGGGAGCTGTTTTTT.

J is TRBJ2-2 and V is TRBV2; D gene uncertain. V lost 2 bases and J lost 4, with 11 bases in between. The germline CDR1 and CDR2 sequences are SNHLY and FYNNEI. This CDR3 has 15 amino acids. The chain's CDR3 is CASSERASTTGELFF. CDR3 bases: TGTGCCAGCAGTGAACGCGCTTCAACCACCGGGGAGCTGTTTTTT.